This paragraph reports one T cell receptor beta chain. What it recognizes is unknown. This entry belongs to a study of identical twins' blood T cells. Overall study findings and caveats: Even for out-of-frame TCRbeta, twins reportedly shared V gene usage much more than unrelated donors. Twin similarity might stem from environmental factors, not only genetics.

One entry per CDR3 protein results from TCRdb running MiXCR on the 5' RACE reads. In the table there are a few hundred thousand distinct CDR3 sequences, about 28% of which are singletons. The TCR comes from a woman between 18 and 50 years old in good health. Sequenced input: PBMCs.

The CDR3 region is CSARPPLAGEQETQYF. The CDR3 DNA reads as TGCAGTGCTAGACCCCCACTAGCGGGGGAACAAGAGACCCAGTACTTC. V usage is TRBV20-1 and J usage is TRBJ2-5; 11 nucleotides align to TRBD2. This CDR3 comprises 16 residues. CDR1 and CDR2 from the germline V gene are DFQATT and SNEGSKA (reference sequence). Trimming at V came to 2 bases and at J to 2 bases, leaving 7 bases not matched to a gene.